This T cell receptor (beta chain) was observed in a study of PD-1 blockade in classical Hodgkin lymphoma. Germline V gene sequence: CDR1 SGHKS, CDR2 YYEKEE (reference sequence). The V gene lost 3 bases and the J gene lost 3 bases, with 18 bases spanning the gap. The CDR3 sequence is 16 residues long. The protocol was immunoSEQ multiplex PCR, while the TCRdb copy is restricted to in-frame clones and leaves out a portion. This table holds more than 90,000 clones, roughly 76% found once. Autologous stem cell transplantation was followed by relapse in every patient, and brentuximab vedotin exposure varied.

The clonotype was recovered from a human donor with classical Hodgkin lymphoma. The sequencing used peripheral blood mononuclear cells (PBMCs), collected before the second cycle of nivolumab. The chain employs TRBV5-5 and TRBJ1-2; a possible D gene is TRBD1 (5 bases). CDR3 coding DNA: TGTGCCAGCAGCTCGGGGAGGTGGGGCTCAGACTATGGCTACACCTTC. Amino acid sequence: CASSSGRWGSDYGYTF.